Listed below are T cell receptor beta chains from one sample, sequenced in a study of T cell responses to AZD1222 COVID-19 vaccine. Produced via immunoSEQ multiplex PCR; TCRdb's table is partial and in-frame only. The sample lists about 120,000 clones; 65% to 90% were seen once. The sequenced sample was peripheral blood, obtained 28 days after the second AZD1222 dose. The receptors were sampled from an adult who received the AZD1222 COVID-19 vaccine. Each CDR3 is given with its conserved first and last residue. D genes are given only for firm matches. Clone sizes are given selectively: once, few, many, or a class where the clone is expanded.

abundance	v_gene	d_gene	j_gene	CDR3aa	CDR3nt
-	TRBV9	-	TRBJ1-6	CASSKEGGFSYNSPLHF	TGTGCCAGCAGCAAAGAGGGAGGGTTCTCCTATAATTCACCCCTCCACTTT
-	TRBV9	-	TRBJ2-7	CASSRSAGDSYEQYF	TGTGCCAGCAGCCGGAGTGCAGGGGACTCCTACGAGCAGTACTTC
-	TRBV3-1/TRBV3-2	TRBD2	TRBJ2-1	CASSQGSGGAIEQFF	TGTGCCAGCAGCCAAGGGAGCGGGGGGGCTATTGAGCAGTTCTTC
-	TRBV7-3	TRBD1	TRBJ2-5	CASSFGTGAFQETQYF	TGTGCCAGCAGCTTTGGGACAGGGGCATTCCAAGAGACCCAGTACTTC
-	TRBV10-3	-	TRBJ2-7	CAIGRASYEQYF	TGTGCGATAGGACGAGCTTCCTACGAGCAGTACTTC
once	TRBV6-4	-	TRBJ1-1	CASSDSRNYMNTEAFF	TGTGCCAGCAGTGACTCGAGGAATTACATGAACACTGAAGCTTTCTTT
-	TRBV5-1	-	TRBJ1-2	CASSFTNYGYTF	TGCGCCAGCAGCTTCACTAACTATGGCTACACCTTC
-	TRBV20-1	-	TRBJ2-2	CSADTGELFF	TGCAGTGCTGACACCGGGGAGCTGTTTTTT
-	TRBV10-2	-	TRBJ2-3	CASKKAGGTDTQYF	TGCGCCAGCAAAAAAGCGGGTGGCACAGATACGCAGTATTTT
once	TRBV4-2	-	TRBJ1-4	CASSQDRTVEKLFF	TGTGCCAGCAGCCAAGATAGGACGGTTGAAAAACTGTTTTTT
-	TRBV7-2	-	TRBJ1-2	CASSSPLRTAYGYTF	TGTGCCAGCAGCTCACCCCTCCGGACCGCCTACGGCTACACCTTC
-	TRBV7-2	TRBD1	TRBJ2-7	CASSLRGGQGYEQYF	TGTGCCAGCAGCTTAAGGGGGGGACAGGGTTACGAGCAGTACTTC
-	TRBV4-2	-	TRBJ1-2	CASSQMMADALANYGYTF	TGTGCCAGCAGCCAAATGATGGCAGACGCGTTAGCTAACTATGGCTACACCTTC
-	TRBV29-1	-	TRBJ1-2	CSVTGSRAGYTF	TGCAGCGTAACAGGGAGTCGGGCCGGCTACACCTTC
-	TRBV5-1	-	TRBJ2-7	CASSPNIKGGGGYEQYF	TGCGCCAGCAGCCCAAATATTAAAGGGGGAGGAGGGTACGAGCAGTACTTC
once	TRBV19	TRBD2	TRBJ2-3	CASSIRGLARPGWYF	TGTGCCAGTAGTATAAGGGGACTAGCCCGGCCGGGATGGTATTTT
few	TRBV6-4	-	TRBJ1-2	CASSDSAPPGREHYTF	TGTGCCAGCAGTGACTCGGCCCCGCCGGGACGAGAACACTACACCTTC
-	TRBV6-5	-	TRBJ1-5	CASSRTEGNQPQHF	TGTGCCAGCAGTCGGACAGAGGGTAATCAGCCCCAGCATTTT
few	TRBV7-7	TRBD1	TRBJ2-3	CASGQGGTDTQYF	TGTGCTAGCGGACAGGGGGGCACAGATACGCAGTATTTT
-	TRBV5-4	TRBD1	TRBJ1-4	CASSWKGQGSEKLFF	TGTGCCAGCAGCTGGAAGGGACAGGGTAGTGAAAAACTGTTTTTT
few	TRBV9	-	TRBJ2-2	CASNLGTYNTGELFF	TGTGCCAGCAACCTCGGGACCTATAACACCGGGGAGCTGTTTTTT
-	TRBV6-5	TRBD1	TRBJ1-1	CASRARGRMNTEAFF	TGTGCCAGCAGGGCCAGGGGGCGGATGAACACTGAAGCTTTCTTT
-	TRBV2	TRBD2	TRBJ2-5	CASSRGGKETQYF	TGTGCCAGCAGTCGCGGGGGAAAAGAGACCCAGTACTTC
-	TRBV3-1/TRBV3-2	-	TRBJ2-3	CASSQEDRFTDTQYF	TGTGCCAGCAGCCAAGAGGACAGATTCACAGATACGCAGTATTTT
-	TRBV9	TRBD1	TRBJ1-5	CASSVGRGRVPNQPQHF	TGTGCCAGCAGCGTAGGTAGGGGGCGCGTCCCCAATCAGCCCCAGCATTTT
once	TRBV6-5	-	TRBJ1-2	CASSSEMRAHYGYTF	TGTGCCAGCAGTTCCGAGATGAGGGCACACTATGGCTACACCTTC
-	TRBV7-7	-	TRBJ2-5	CASSLEGTGETQYF	TGTGCTAGCAGCTTAGAGGGCACGGGGGAGACCCAGTACTTC
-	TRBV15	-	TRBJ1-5	CATSRDSKTNQPQHF	TGTGCCACCAGCAGAGACAGCAAAACGAATCAGCCCCAGCATTTT
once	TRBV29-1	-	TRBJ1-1	CSALTGTYTEAFF	TGCAGCGCGCTGACAGGCACTTACACTGAAGCTTTCTTT
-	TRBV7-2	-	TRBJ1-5	CASSLAGASIVPQHF	TGTGCCAGCAGCTTAGCAGGAGCCTCGATCGTGCCCCAGCATTTT
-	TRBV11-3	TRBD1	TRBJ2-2	CASSPQGTGELFF	TGTGCCAGCAGCCCACAGGGGACCGGGGAGCTGTTTTTT
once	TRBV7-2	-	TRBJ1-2	CASSLSGMGGYTF	TGTGCCAGCAGCTTAAGCGGTATGGGTGGCTACACCTTC
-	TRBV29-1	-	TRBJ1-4	CSVKRDEKLFF	TGCAGCGTTAAGAGGGATGAAAAACTGTTTTTT
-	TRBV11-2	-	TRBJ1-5	CASSLVDGFSNQPQHF	TGTGCCAGCAGCTTAGTAGATGGCTTTAGCAATCAGCCCCAGCATTTT
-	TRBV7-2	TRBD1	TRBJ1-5	CASSSRTGGQPQHF	TGTGCCAGCAGCTCGCGGACAGGGGGGCAGCCCCAGCATTTT
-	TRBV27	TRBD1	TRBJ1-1	CASSFGTGNTEAFF	TGTGCCAGCAGTTTTGGGACAGGGAACACTGAAGCTTTCTTT
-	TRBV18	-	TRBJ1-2	CASSARQVDYGYTF	TGTGCCAGCTCAGCCAGACAGGTAGACTATGGCTACACCTTC
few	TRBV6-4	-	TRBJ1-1	CASSVAGNTEAFF	TGTGCCAGCAGTGTCGCAGGGAACACTGAAGCTTTCTTT
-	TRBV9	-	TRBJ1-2	CASSAAGSGVGYTF	TGTGCCAGCAGCGCAGCAGGGTCGGGTGTTGGCTACACCTTC
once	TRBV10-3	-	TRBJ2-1	CAISESVVRAGASYNEQFF	TGTGCCATCAGTGAGTCCGTTGTTAGGGCAGGGGCCTCCTACAATGAGCAGTTCTTC
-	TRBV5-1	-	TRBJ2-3	CASSGGDSTDTQYF	TGCGCCAGCAGCGGCGGGGACAGCACAGATACGCAGTATTTT
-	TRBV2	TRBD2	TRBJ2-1	CASSRIRTSSEQFF	TGTGCCAGCAGCCGCATACGGACTAGCTCTGAGCAGTTCTTC
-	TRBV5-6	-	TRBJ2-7	CATSWGSHEQYF	TGTGCCACCTCGTGGGGTTCCCACGAGCAGTACTTC
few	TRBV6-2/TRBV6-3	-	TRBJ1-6	CASSLSADSPLHF	TGTGCCAGCAGTTTATCGGCGGATTCACCCCTCCACTTT
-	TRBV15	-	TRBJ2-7	CATIRGEQYF	TGTGCCACGATTAGGGGCGAGCAGTACTTC
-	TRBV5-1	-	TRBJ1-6	CASSLGDSGYNSPLHF	TGCGCCAGCAGCTTGGGGGACTCTGGCTATAATTCACCCCTCCACTTT
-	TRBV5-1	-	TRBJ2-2	CASRADIYTGELFF	TGCGCCAGCAGAGCGGACATATACACCGGGGAGCTGTTTTTT
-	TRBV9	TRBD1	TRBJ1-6	CASSETGTTPLHF	TGTGCCAGCAGCGAGACAGGGACGACACCCCTCCACTTT
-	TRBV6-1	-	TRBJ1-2	CASSEAVAFPLNYGYTF	TGTGCCAGCAGTGAAGCCGTGGCCTTCCCGTTGAACTATGGCTACACCTTC
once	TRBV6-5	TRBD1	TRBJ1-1	CASSYGQGGKAFF	TGTGCCAGCAGTTACGGTCAGGGGGGCAAAGCTTTCTTT
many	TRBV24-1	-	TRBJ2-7	CATSDPNTPYEQYF	TGTGCCACCAGTGATCCCAACACCCCCTACGAGCAGTACTTC
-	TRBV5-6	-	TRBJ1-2	CASSLGRQLYGYTF	TGTGCCAGCAGCTTGGGGCGACAGCTATATGGCTACACCTTC
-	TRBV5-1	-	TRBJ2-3	CASSLATWGRTDTQYF	TGCGCCAGCAGCTTGGCGACGTGGGGACGGACAGATACGCAGTATTTT
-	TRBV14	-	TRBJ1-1	CASSLIQTAEAFF	TGTGCCAGCAGCCTCATTCAGACGGCTGAAGCTTTCTTT
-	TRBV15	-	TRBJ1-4	CATSRVQTALGGEKLFF	TGTGCCACCAGCAGGGTCCAAACGGCCCTGGGGGGTGAAAAACTGTTTTTT
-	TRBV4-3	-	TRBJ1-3	CASSQDPGSGNTIYF	TGCGCCAGCAGCCAAGATCCGGGTTCTGGAAACACCATATATTTT
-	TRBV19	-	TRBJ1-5	CASRHGQNNQPQHF	TGTGCCAGTAGACACGGACAGAACAATCAGCCCCAGCATTTT
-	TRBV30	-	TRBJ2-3	CAWSLTGWTAQDTQYF	TGTGCCTGGAGTCTCACAGGTTGGACAGCACAGGATACGCAGTATTTT
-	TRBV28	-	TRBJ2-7	CASSLTYYEQYF	TGTGCCAGCAGCCTTACCTACTACGAGCAGTACTTC